The T cell receptor (beta chain) described here comes from a study of post-analysis software for immune sequencing data. Turning to the study itself: The cohort encompassed relapsing-remitting, secondary progressive and progressive-relapsing multiple sclerosis disease courses. Broader study findings: Versus controls, multiple sclerosis patients showed significantly lower diversity (normalized Chao1). By F measure, samples from a shared preparation batch strongly co-clustered.

cDNA libraries for TCR beta contained unique molecular identifiers. Input of about 0.95 to 11 million T cells yielded 500,000 to 650,000 cDNA molecules. Each CDR3 protein gets one entry after TCRdb re-called the PCR reads with MiXCR. The data show roughly 730,000 distinct CDR3 sequences, 30% seen once. This clonotype showed up just a few times. Its matching antigen is unknown. The source of this sequence is a girl aged 10-17 years with multiple sclerosis. The sequencing input was blood.

The CDR3 spells CASSLGRTSYNEQFF. For the CDR3, the DNA is TGTGCCAGCAGCTTAGGAAGGACTAGCTACAATGAGCAGTTCTTC. The chain employs TRBV11-2 and TRBJ2-1, with 7 positions matching TRBD2. Germline V gene sequence: CDR1 SGHAT, CDR2 FQNNGV. This CDR3 has 15 residues. V lost 1 base to trimming and J lost 3 bases; unmatched junction nucleotides: 3.